The 29 T cell receptor beta chains below come from one sample, sequenced in a study of tumor-infiltrating lymphocytes in primary liver carcinoma. Co-extraction yielded RNA and DNA from approximately 22-30 mg of unsorted bulk tissue. A constant-region primer served to make TCR beta cDNA from roughly 460 ng total RNA. Slightly modified ARM-PCR, run as three nested multiplex PCR rounds, produced the TCR beta libraries. The study ran its first two PCR rounds for roughly 10 cycles each, using TRBV1-TRBV30 forward primers and a C-beta reverse primer. TCRdb re-derived calls from the multiplex PCR reads in MiXCR, one entry per CDR3 protein. The sample includes roughly 190,000 distinct CDR3 sequences, 70% to 90% of them seen just once. Sequenced input: tumor tissue from primary liver carcinoma. These receptors all come from a man between 35 and 55 years old with primary liver carcinoma and hepatitis B virus infection.

This clonotype occurred a few times. At one end the junction does not follow the germline gene, possibly because of a read error. The chain links TRBV7-9 to TRBJ1-1; D gene unclear. The V gene's germline CDR1 is SEHNR and CDR2 FQNEAQ (reference sequence). This CDR3 spans 18 amino acids. CDR3 loop: CASSLGQLRPGSNTEAFF. The CDR3 DNA reads TGTGCCAGCAGTTTAGGCCAACTCCGTCCGGGATCGAACACTGAAGCTTTCTTT.

The chain has TRBV29-1 and TRBJ2-3; TRBD2 matches 10 bases. The CDR3 runs to 14 residues. The J segment lost 5 bases and the V segment lost 5 bases, leaving 7 bases of the junction unmatched. Germline loops: CDR1 SQVTM, CDR2 ANQGSEA. The CDR3 DNA follows: TGCAGCGTTACTCTAGCGGGAGTAATAGATACGCAGTATTTT. It yields the protein CSVTLAGVIDTQYF.

Regarding this clonotype: The final CDR3 position lacks the conserved phenylalanine or tryptophan, pointing to a likely read error. Because the CDR3's place on the DNA is in doubt, the DNA is left out and the CDR3 is given as listed by TCRdb. The V gene is TRBV11-1, the J gene TRBJ2-4; the listed D gene, TRBD2, was not tested against the DNA. The CDR3 spans 17 amino acids, including both terminal residues. From germline, CDR1 is SGHAT and CDR2 FQDESV (reference sequence). This CDR3 is CASSFPGSSRTKNIQYV.

In the case of this clonotype: The junction and the germline gene differ at one end; a read error may be behind it. The J gene is TRBJ2-4, the V gene TRBV11-1, with D perhaps TRBD2 (6 bases). The length of the CDR3 is 17 residues. CDR1 and CDR2 from the germline V gene are SGHAT and FQDESV (reference sequence). DNA for the CDR3: TGTGTCAGCAGTTTTCCCGGGACTGGCTGGACCAAAAACATTCAGTACTTC. This translates into CVSSFPGTGWTKNIQYF.

As regards this clonotype: A read error is possible here, since a much larger clone lies one base away. This sequence joins TRBV24-1 and TRBJ2-1; 8 bases fit TRBD2. The CDR3 length is 15 residues. The ends lost 6 bases at V and 5 bases at J; junction bases unmatched: 8. In germline, CDR1 is KGHDR, CDR2 SFDVKD. The CDR3 nucleotides are TGTGCCACCAGTTGGAGCGGGAGTTCAAACAATGAGCAGTTCTTC. This translates into CATSWSGSSNNEQFF.

This clonotype was seen just once. At one boundary the junction diverges from the germline segment, which might be a read error. The chain is built from TRBV5-4 and TRBJ2-1; tentatively, D is TRBD1 (6 bases). The CDR3 has 15 amino acids. Germline V CDR1 and CDR2: SGHNT, YYREEE (reference sequence). The CDR3 DNA is TGCGCCAGCAGCTTGGTGGAACAGGGTTACAATGAGCAGTTCTTC. Its translation: CASSLVEQGYNEQFF.

Comments on this clonotype: The junction does not match germline at one end; this may be a read error. The J gene is TRBJ2-3, the V gene TRBV6-2 or TRBV6-3; D remains unclear. This CDR3 region has 12 residues. Germline loops: CDR1 MNHEY, CDR2 SVGEGT. CDR3 in amino acids: CAIRPSADTQYF. In DNA form, the CDR3 reads TGTGCCATCAGGCCATCTGCGGATACACAGTATTTT.

This clonotype has just one count. At one end, the junction sequence differs from germline, possibly due to a read error. V and J are TRBV11-2 and TRBJ2-2, with 7 bases that match TRBD2. This CDR3 has 16 amino acids. The germline CDR1 and CDR2 sequences are SGHAT and FQNNGV. The CDR3 DNA is TGTACCAGCAGCCCTTCTAGCGGCGCGAACACCGGGGAGCTGTTTTTT. It translates to CTSSPSSGANTGELFF.

With regard to this clonotype: Possible read error: a much larger clone is one base away. This chain's CDR3 is CASSKYHAGELFF. CDR3 DNA sequence: TGTGCCAGCAGCAAATACCATGCCGGGGAGCTGTTTTTT. V usage is TRBV7-9 and J usage is TRBJ2-2; D remains unclear. CDR3 length equals 13 residues. V lost 5 bases and J 6 bases, leaving 10 bases between the germline ends. Germline assignment: CDR1 SEHNR and CDR2 FQNEAQ (reference sequence).

With regard to this clonotype: At one end, the junction sequence differs from germline, possibly due to a read error. The chain combines TRBV29-1 with TRBJ2-2, with D perhaps TRBD2 (6 bases). From germline, CDR1 is SQVTM and CDR2 ANQGSEA. CDR3 length equals 15 residues. This chain's CDR3 is CSVGSSAANTGKLFF. The CDR3 nucleotides are TGCAGCGTTGGCTCTAGCGCGGCGAACACCGGGAAGCTGTTTTTT.

This clonotype was counted ten times or more. This chain links TRBV5-1 with TRBJ2-2; tentative D call: TRBD2 (5 bases). Germline V gives CDR1 SGHRS, CDR2 YFSETQ. V was pared by 0 bases and J by 4 bases, with 10 bases between. This CDR3 comprises 15 residues. The CDR3 DNA sequence: TGCGCCAGCAGCTTGGCCATGGGGAGCACCGGGGAGCTGTTTTTT. Translation: CASSLAMGSTGELFF. Complete variable domain (other parts from reference TRBV5-1 and TRBJ2-2): KAGVTQTPRYLIKTRGQQVTLSCSPISGHRSVSWYQQTPGQGLQFLFEYFSETQRNKGNFPGRFSGRQFSNSRSEMNVSTLELGDSALYLCASSLAMGSTGELFFGEGSRLTVL.

This clonotype was counted many times. The genes are TRBV11-2 and TRBJ2-3; D is unclear. This CDR3 contains 13 residues. From germline, CDR1 is SGHAT and CDR2 FQNNGV. V was clipped by 1 base and J by 11 bases, with 13 bases between them. DNA of the CDR3: TGTGCCAGCAGCTTAGGCAGCGCCGGATTGCAGTATTTT. Protein sequence: CASSLGSAGLQYF.

Notes on this clonotype: One end of the junction fails to match germline, which may point to a read error. J is TRBJ2-5 and V is TRBV4-3; D ambiguous. Per germline, CDR1 LGHNA and CDR2 YSLEER. This CDR3 contains 14 residues. The CDR3 sequence is CASSQKEYLETQNF. The CDR3 DNA is TGCGCCAGCAGCCAAAAGGAGTACTTGGAGACCCAGAACTTC.

This clonotype was counted once. Mismatch with germline at one junction end may stem from a read error. The chain couples TRBV6-6 to TRBJ1-1; TRBD1 matches at 8 bases. Germline CDR1 reads MNHNY; CDR2 reads SVGAGI (reference sequence). The CDR3 covers 13 residues. CDR3 sequence: CTSITGGTTEAFF. CDR3 in DNA: TGTACCAGCATCACAGGGGGGACTACTGAAGCATTCTTT.

On this clonotype: The junction departs from the called germline gene at one end, perhaps through a read error. The chain couples TRBV28 to TRBJ1-5; 8 nucleotides line up with TRBD1. The CDR3 loop spans 14 amino acids. The V gene's germline CDR1 is MDHEN and CDR2 SYDVKM. The DNA for the CDR3 is TGTACCAGCAGGTCGACAGGGGCTTCACAGCCCCAGCATTTT. This codes for CTSRSTGASQPQHF.

DNA of the CDR3: TGTGCCTTAGGTAATGAGATAGATACGCAGTATTTT. This gives the protein CALGNEIDTQYF. The chain combines TRBV10-3 with TRBJ2-3; D remains ambiguous. Germline V lookup: CDR1 ENHRY, CDR2 SYGVKD. The V gene lost 11 bases and the J gene lost 5 bases, with 14 bases spanning the gap. The CDR3 covers 12 residues.

Concerning this clonotype itself: The conserved final phenylalanine or tryptophan is absent from the CDR3, which likely points to a read error. CDR3 sequence (DNA): TGTGCCAGCACTATAATCTGGACGAGGATAGTCACTGAAGCTTTCTCT. It yields the protein CASTIIWTRIVTEAFS. The chain carries TRBV6-2 or TRBV6-3 and TRBJ1-1; D call uncertain. The CDR3 sequence is 16 residues long. V gave up 7 bases and J gave up 4 bases, with 22 bases separating them. CDR1 MNHEY and CDR2 SVGEGT come from the germline V gene.

A word on this clonotype: A junction boundary mismatches the germline segment, possibly from a read error. This rearrangement joins TRBV11-1 to TRBJ1-2, with no clear D. CDR3 length: 12 amino acids. CDR1 and CDR2 (germline): SGHAT, FQDESV (reference sequence). The CDR3 nucleotides read TGTGCCAGGAGCTTAGGGCCGAGCGATTACACCTTC. Translation gives CARSLGPSDYTF.

The gene calls are TRBV4-2 and TRBJ2-1, with unresolved D. In germline, CDR1 is LGHNA, CDR2 YNFKEQ. Deletions cut 0 bases from V and 3 bases from J, with 18 bases between. The CDR3 covers 18 residues. The CDR3 region is CASSQDWMRGRVYNEQFF. The CDR3, as DNA: TGTGCCAGCAGCCAAGATTGGATGAGAGGCAGAGTCTACAATGAGCAGTTCTTC.

On this clonotype itself: An end of the junction differs from the germline gene, which may be a read error. The chain employs TRBV11-2 and TRBJ1-2; D remains ambiguous. Germline V lookup: CDR1 SGHAT, CDR2 FQNNGV. This CDR3 contains 16 residues. CDR3 sequence: CASSLYSVVYSRGYTF. CDR3 sequence (DNA): TGTGCCAGCAGCTTATATTCGGTAGTCTATTCTCGAGGCTACACATTC.

Turning to this clonotype: A much larger clone is a single base away; this may be a read error. The rearrangement uses TRBV12-3 or TRBV12-4 and TRBJ1-4, with D uncertain. The V end lost 3 bases, the J end lost 0 bases, and 5 bases lay between the germline ends. The CDR3 is made up of 14 amino acids. CDR3 region: CASSLKSTNEKLFF. DNA for the CDR3: TGTGCCAGCAGTTTGAAGTCAACTAATGAAAAACTGTTTTTT.

V and J are TRBV6-1 and TRBJ2-7; possible D gene TRBD1, 5 bases. V lost 7 bases and J lost 7, with 11 bases in between. Germline CDR1 reads MNHNS; CDR2 reads SASEGT. The CDR3 sequence is 11 residues long. The CDR3 loop reads CASTQGGEQYF. Here the CDR3 DNA reads TGTGCCAGCACCCAGGGTGGTGAGCAGTACTTC.

With respect to this clonotype: Sequence at one end of the junction differs from germline and may be a read error. The chain has TRBV6-1 and TRBJ1-5; D remains ambiguous. The CDR3 totals 13 residues. CDR1 MNHNS and CDR2 SASEGT come from the germline V gene. CDR3 DNA: TGTGCCAGTAGTGAAGCGAAGGGCCAGCCCCTGCATTTT. Protein sequence: CASSEAKGQPLHF.

Of note for this clonotype: An end of the junction differs from the germline gene, which may be a read error. The chain combines TRBV6-6 with TRBJ2-7; D possibly uses TRBD1 or TRBD2 (6 bases each). This CDR3 has 14 residues. Germline loops: CDR1 MNHNY, CDR2 SVGAGI (reference sequence). For the CDR3, the DNA is TGTGCCAGTAGTTACGACAAGGGGGGCCCCGAGCAGTACTTC. Protein product: CASSYDKGGPEQYF.

For this clonotype: Its ends do not fully match the called genes, so a read error is possible. The CDR3, as DNA: TGTGCCAGCAGTTCCGGGACGGCCATCGAGCACTACTTC. Its translation: CASSSGTAIEHYF. V and J are TRBV6-5 and TRBJ2-7; the D call may be TRBD1 or TRBD2 (5 bases each). The CDR3 has 13 residues. Germline V gene data show CDR1 as MNHEY and CDR2 as SVGAGI.

CDR3 residues: CASSMSPGQGQVWQETQYF. In DNA, the CDR3 is TGTGCCAGCAGCATGTCACCGGGACAGGGCCAAGTTTGGCAAGAGACCCAGTACTTC. The chain is built from TRBV6-6 and TRBJ2-5; 9 bases match TRBD1. CDR3 length: 19 amino acids. In germline, CDR1 is MNHNY, CDR2 SVGAGI (reference sequence). V gave up 6 bases and J gave up 2 bases; unmatched junction bases: 19.

In the case of this clonotype: One end of the junction varies from germline; a read error may be responsible. V is TRBV11-2 and J is TRBJ2-3; D is ambiguous. In germline, CDR1 is SGHAT, CDR2 FQNNGV. This CDR3 is built from 16 residues. The CDR3, as DNA: TGTACCAGCAGCTTAGTAGTTGGACGGGCGACACATACGCGGTATTTT. Its protein product is CTSSLVVGRATHTRYF.

The V gene is TRBV6-1, the J gene TRBJ1-5, with D hard to call. The CDR3 length is 16 residues. Germline V gives CDR1 MNHNS, CDR2 SASEGT. Trimming shortened V by 2 bases and J by 5 bases, and 16 bases separated the two germline ends. CDR3 in amino acids: CASSEKGQEKHQPQHF. In DNA, the CDR3 is TGTGCCAGCAGTGAAAAAGGGCAGGAGAAGCATCAGCCCCAGCATTTT.

With respect to this clonotype: A much larger clonotype is one base distant, so this may be a read error. This chain links TRBV2 with TRBJ2-2; weak D call: TRBD2 (5 bases). Germline CDR1 reads SNHLY; CDR2 reads FYNNEI. The CDR3 contains 14 residues. The germline V and J ends were trimmed by 7 bases and 5 bases, with 14 bases remaining between them. The CDR3 here is CASIKPRGTGELFF. The CDR3 DNA follows: TGTGCCAGCATAAAACCACGCGGGACCGGGGAGCTGTTTTTT.